This note documents a single T cell receptor beta chain sequence. Its antigen remains unknown. Clones were sequenced by immunoSEQ multiplex PCR, and TCRdb holds only the in-frame ones, with some missing. The repertoire holds fewer than 90,000 clones, with just over 90% as singletons. This entry is derived from a study of T cell responses to AZD1222 COVID-19 vaccine. General study points: Repertoires were collected only later (after the peak T cell response had occurred).

Trimming left V 3 bases short and J 11 bases short, with 19 bases between. The CDR3 contains 14 residues. Germline values: CDR1 KGHSH, CDR2 LQKENI. The specimen was peripheral blood, collected 28 days after the second AZD1222 dose. The receptor was isolated from an adult who received the AZD1222 COVID-19 vaccine. The chain employs TRBV18 and TRBJ1-1, with D unresolved. CDR3 sequence: CASSPTGSLAEAFF. The CDR3, as DNA: TGTGCCAGCTCACCCACCGGGTCCTTGGCAGAGGCTTTCTTT.